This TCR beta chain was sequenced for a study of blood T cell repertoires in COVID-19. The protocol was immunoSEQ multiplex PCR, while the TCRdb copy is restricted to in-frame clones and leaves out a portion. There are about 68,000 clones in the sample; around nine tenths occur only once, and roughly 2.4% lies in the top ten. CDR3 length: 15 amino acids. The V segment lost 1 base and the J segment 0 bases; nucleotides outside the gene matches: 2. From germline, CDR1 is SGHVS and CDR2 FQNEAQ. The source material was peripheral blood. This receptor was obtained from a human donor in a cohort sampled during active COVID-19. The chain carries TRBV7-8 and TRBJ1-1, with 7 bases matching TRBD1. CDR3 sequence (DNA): TGTGCCAGCAGCTTAGAGGGACAGTTGAACACTGAAGCTTTCTTT. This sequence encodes CASSLEGQLNTEAFF.